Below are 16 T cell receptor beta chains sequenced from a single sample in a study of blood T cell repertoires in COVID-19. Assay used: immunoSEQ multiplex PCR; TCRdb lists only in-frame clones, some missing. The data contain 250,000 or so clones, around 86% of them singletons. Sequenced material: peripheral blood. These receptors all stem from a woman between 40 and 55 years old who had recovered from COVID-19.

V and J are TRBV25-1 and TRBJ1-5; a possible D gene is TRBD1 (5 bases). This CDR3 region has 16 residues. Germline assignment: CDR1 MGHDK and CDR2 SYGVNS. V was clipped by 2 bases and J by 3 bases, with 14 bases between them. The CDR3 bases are TGTGCCAGCAGTGAAGGTGGTCGGGGGAACAATCAGCCCCAGCATTTT. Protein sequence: CASSEGGRGNNQPQHF. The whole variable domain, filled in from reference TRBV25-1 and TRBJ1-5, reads EADIYQTPRYLVIGTGKKITLECSQTMGHDKMYWYQQDPGMELHLIHYSYGVNSTEKGDLSSESTVSRIRTEHFPLTLESARPSHTSQYLCASSEGGRGNNQPQHFGDGTRLSIL.

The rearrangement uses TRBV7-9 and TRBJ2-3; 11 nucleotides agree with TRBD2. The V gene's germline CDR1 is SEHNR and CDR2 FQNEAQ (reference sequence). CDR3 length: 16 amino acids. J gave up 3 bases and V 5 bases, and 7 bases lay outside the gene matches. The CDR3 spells CASSRSGRARTDTQYF. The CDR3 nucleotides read TGTGCCAGCAGCCGTAGCGGGAGGGCCAGAACAGATACGCAGTATTTT.

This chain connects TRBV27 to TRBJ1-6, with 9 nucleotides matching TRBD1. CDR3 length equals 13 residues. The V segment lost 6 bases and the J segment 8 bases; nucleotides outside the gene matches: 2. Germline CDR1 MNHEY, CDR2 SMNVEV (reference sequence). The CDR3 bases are TGTGCCAGCAGAACAGGGGGCGATTCACCCCTCCACTTT. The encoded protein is CASRTGGDSPLHF.

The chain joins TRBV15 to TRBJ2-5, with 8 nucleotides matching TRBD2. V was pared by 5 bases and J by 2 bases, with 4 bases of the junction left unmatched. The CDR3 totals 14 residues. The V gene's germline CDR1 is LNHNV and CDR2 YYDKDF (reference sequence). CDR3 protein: CATSPAGAQETQYF. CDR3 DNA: TGTGCCACCAGCCCAGCGGGGGCACAAGAGACCCAGTACTTC.

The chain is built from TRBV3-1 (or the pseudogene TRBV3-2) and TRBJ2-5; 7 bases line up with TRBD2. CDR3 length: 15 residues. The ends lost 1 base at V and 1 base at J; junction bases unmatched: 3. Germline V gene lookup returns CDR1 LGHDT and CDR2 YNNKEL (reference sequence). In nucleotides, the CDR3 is TGTGCCAGCAGCCAAGCGGGAGGATTCCAAGAGACCCAGTACTTC. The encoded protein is CASSQAGGFQETQYF.

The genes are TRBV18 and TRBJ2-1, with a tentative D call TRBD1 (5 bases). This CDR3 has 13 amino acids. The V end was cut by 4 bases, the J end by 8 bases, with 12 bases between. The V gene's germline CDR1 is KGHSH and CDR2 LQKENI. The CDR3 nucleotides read TGTGCCAGCTCACTACAGGTGGCCGATGAGCAGTTCTTC. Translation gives CASSLQVADEQFF.

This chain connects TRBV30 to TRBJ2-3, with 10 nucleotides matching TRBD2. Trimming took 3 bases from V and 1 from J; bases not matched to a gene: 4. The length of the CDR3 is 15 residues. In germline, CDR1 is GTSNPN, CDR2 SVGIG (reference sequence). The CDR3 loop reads CAWRSGLAGTDTQYF. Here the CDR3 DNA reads TGTGCCTGGAGATCAGGACTAGCGGGCACAGATACGCAGTATTTT.

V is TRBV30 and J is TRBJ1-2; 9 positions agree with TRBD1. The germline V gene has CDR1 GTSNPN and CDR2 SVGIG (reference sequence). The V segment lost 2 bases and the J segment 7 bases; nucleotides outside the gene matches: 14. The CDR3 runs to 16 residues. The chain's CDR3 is CAWSIIPPGQGGGYTF. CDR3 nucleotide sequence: TGTGCCTGGAGTATTATCCCACCGGGACAGGGTGGTGGCTACACCTTC.

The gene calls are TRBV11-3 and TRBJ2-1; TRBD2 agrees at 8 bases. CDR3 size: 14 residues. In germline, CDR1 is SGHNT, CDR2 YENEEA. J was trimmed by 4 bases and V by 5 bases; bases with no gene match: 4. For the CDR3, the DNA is TGTGCCAGCAGCGGGGGACTAGGGTACAATGAGCAGTTCTTC. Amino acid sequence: CASSGGLGYNEQFF.

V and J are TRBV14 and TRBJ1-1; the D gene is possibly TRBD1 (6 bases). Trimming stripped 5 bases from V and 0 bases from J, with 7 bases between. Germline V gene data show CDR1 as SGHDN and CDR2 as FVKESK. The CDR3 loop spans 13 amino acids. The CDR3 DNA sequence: TGTGCCAGCAGCAGACAGGTGAACACTGAAGCTTTCTTT. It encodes CASSRQVNTEAFF.

The CDR3 region has the DNA TGTGCCAGCAGCCCAGACAGCCCCGGGGAGCTGTTTTTT. Its protein is CASSPDSPGELFF. The chain couples TRBV7-6 to TRBJ2-2, with D possibly being TRBD1 (5 bases). The V gene's germline CDR1 is SGHVS and CDR2 FNYEAQ. Trimming shortened V by 5 bases and J by 6 bases, and 10 bases separated the two germline ends. CDR3 length equals 13 residues.

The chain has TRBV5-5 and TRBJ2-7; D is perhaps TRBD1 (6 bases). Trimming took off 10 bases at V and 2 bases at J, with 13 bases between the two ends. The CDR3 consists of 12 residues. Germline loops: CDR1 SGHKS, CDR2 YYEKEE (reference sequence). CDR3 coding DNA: TGTGCCTCCGCCGAGGGGGCCTACGAGCAGTACTTC. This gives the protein CASAEGAYEQYF.

Here the CDR3 reads CASSPWGGSAHEQFF. The CDR3, as DNA: TGCGCCAGCAGCCCTTGGGGAGGGTCGGCCCATGAGCAGTTCTTC. The genes are TRBV5-1 and TRBJ2-1; 7 nucleotides align to TRBD2. V shed 4 bases and J 8 bases; nucleotides not matched to a gene: 12. The CDR3 is 15 residues long. CDR1 is SGHRS and CDR2 is YFSETQ in the germline V gene. Supplemented by reference TRBV5-1 and TRBJ2-1, the full variable domain reads KAGVTQTPRYLIKTRGQQVTLSCSPISGHRSVSWYQQTPGQGLQFLFEYFSETQRNKGNFPGRFSGRQFSNSRSEMNVSTLELGDSALYLCASSPWGGSAHEQFFGPGTRLTVL.

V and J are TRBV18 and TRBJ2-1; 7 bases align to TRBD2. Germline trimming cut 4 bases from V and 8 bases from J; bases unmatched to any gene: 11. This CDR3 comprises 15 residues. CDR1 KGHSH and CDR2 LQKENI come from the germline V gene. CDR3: CASSQITGGSYEQFF. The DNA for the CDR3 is TGTGCCAGCTCACAGATTACTGGCGGGAGCTATGAGCAGTTCTTC. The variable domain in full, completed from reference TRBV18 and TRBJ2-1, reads NAGVMQNPRHLVRRRGQEARLRCSPMKGHSHVYWYRQLPEEGLKFMVYLQKENIIDESGMPKERFSAEFPKEGPSILRIQQVVRGDSAAYFCASSQITGGSYEQFFGPGTRLTVL.

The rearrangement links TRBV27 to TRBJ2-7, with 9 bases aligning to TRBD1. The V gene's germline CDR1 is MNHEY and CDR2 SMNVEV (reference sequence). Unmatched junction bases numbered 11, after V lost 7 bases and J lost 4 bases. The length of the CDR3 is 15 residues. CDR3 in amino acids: CASTRTGGGFYEQYF. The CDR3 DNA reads TGTGCCAGCACTCGCACAGGGGGCGGGTTTTACGAGCAGTACTTC.

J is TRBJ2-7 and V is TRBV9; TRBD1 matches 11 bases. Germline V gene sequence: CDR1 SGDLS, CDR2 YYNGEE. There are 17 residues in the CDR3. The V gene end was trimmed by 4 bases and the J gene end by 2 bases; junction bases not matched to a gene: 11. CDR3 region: CASSPSGTGGGPYEQYF. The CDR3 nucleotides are TGTGCCAGCAGCCCTTCCGGGACAGGGGGTGGTCCCTACGAGCAGTACTTC.